This TCR beta chain was sequenced for a study of blood T cell repertoires in COVID-19. Only one count was recorded for this clone. CDR3 length: 15 residues. Germline trimming cut 4 bases from V and 2 bases from J; bases unmatched to any gene: 4. The germline V gene encodes CDR1 SGHRS and CDR2 YFSETQ. Methods used by the authors: By means of reference gene primer amplification, nucleated cell counts were estimated. Only in-frame clones appear in the TCRdb table, and some are missing; sequencing was by immunoSEQ multiplex PCR. V, J and clone size derive from that table, while D and trimming were established from the DNA sequence. The sample shows about 110,000 clones, 71% of them seen only once.

This receptor was obtained from a human donor with acute or convalescent COVID-19. The donor label of this sample is uncertain. Sequencing input: peripheral blood. The chain uses TRBV5-1 and TRBJ2-5; 11 bases are a match to TRBD1. The CDR3 DNA reads TGCGCCAGCAGCGGCCGGGACAGGGGGCAAGAGACCCAGTACTTC. This codes for CASSGRDRGQETQYF.